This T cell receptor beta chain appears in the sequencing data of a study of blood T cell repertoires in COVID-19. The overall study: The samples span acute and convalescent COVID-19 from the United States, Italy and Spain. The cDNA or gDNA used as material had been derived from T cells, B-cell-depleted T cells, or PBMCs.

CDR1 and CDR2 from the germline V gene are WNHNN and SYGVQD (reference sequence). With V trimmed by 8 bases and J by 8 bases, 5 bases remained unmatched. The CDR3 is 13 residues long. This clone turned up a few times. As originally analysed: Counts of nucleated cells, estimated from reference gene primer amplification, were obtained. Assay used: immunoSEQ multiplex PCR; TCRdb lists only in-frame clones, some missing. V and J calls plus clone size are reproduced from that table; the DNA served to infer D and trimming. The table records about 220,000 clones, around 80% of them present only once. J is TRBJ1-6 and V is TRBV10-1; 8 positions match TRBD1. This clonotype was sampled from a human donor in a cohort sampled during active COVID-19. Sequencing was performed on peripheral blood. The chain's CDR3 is CASVQGGDSPLHF. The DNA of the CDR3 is TGCGCCAGCGTACAGGGGGGAGATTCACCCCTCCACTTT.